This T cell receptor beta chain stems from a study of cytomegalovirus exposure and HLA in healthy donors. General observations from the study: Presence/absence analyses supposed approximately even sequencing depth among donors.

60 Vbeta and 13 Jbeta primers were used in PCR. Profiled with immunoSEQ multiplex PCR; TCRdb holds only in-frame clones, not every one. This table holds about 120,000 clones, under 70% found once. Germline V gene sequence: CDR1 MNHEY, CDR2 SVGAGI. The CDR3 consists of 16 residues. V lost 0 bases to trimming and J lost 0 bases, with 9 bases between them. Concerning this clone itself: Its target is not known.

This sequence originates from a man younger than 35 in good health and CMV-seronegative. The chain employs TRBV6-5 and TRBJ2-1; the D is unclear. Sequenced material: PBMCs. CDR3 amino acids: CASSYSPVSSYNEQFF. The CDR3 nucleotides are TGTGCCAGCAGTTACTCACCGGTAAGCTCCTACAATGAGCAGTTCTTC.